Sequencing of this T cell receptor beta chain was carried out in a study of blood T cell repertoires in COVID-19. Enrollment of patients from Seattle took place during active infection, with longitudinal follow-up. The method was immunoSEQ multiplex PCR; TCRdb's version includes in-frame clones alone and lacks a portion of them. The data show hundreds of thousands of clones, 75% to 85% seen once. Germline trimming cut 2 bases from V and 2 bases from J; bases unmatched to any gene: 3. Germline assignment: CDR1 SGHRS and CDR2 YFSETQ. The CDR3 is made up of 15 amino acids. The V call is TRBV5-1, the J call TRBJ2-3; the match to TRBD2 covers 9 bases. Material: peripheral blood. This sequence was found in a woman aged 25-40 years with COVID-19, enrolled during active disease. CDR3 sequence reads: CASSLSGGITDTQYF. In nucleotides, the CDR3 is TGCGCCAGCAGCTTAAGCGGGGGGATCACAGATACGCAGTATTTT.